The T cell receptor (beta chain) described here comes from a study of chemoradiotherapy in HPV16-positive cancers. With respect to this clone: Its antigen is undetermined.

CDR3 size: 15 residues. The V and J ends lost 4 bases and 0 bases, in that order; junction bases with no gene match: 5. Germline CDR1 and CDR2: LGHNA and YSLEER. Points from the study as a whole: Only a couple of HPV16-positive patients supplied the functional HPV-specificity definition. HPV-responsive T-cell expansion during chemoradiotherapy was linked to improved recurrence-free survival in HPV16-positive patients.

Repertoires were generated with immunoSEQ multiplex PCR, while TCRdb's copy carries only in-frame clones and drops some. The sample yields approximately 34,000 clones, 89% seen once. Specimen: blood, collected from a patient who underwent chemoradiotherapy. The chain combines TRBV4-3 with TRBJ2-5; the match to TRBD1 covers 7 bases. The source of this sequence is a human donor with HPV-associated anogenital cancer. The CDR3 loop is CASSPGTAYQETQYF. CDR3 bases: TGCGCCAGCAGCCCCGGGACAGCCTACCAAGAGACCCAGTACTTC.